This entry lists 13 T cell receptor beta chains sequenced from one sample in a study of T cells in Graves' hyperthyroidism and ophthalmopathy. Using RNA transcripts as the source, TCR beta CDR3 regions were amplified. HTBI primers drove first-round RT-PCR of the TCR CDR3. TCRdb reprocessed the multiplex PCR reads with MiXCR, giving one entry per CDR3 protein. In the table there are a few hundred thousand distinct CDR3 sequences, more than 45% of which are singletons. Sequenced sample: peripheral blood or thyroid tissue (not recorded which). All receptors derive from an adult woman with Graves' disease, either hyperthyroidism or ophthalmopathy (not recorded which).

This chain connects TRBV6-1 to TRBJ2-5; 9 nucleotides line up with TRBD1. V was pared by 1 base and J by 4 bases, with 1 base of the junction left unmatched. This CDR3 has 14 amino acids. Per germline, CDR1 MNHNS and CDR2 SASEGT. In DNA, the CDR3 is TGTGCCAGCAGTGAAGAGACAGGGGGAGAGACCCAGTACTTC. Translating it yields CASSEETGGETQYF.

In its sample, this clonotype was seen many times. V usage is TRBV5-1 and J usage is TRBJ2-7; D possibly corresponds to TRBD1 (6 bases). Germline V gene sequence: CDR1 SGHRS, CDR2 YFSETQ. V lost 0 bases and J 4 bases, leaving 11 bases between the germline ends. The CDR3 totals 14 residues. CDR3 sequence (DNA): TGCGCCAGCAGCTTGGGACAGGAACAGTACGAGCAGTACTTC. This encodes CASSLGQEQYEQYF.

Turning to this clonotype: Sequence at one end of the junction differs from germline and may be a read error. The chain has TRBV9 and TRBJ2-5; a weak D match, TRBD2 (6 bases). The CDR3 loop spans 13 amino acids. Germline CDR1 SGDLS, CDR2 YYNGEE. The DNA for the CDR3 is TGTACCAGCAGCTCGCGGGAACAAGGGACCCAGTACTTC. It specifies CTSSSREQGTQYF.

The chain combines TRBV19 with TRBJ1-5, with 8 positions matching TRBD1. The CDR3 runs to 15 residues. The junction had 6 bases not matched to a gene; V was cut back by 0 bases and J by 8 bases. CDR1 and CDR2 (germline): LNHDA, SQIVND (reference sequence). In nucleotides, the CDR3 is TGTGCCAGTAGTATAGATGGCAGGGGGCACGAGCCCCAGCATTTT. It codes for CASSIDGRGHEPQHF.

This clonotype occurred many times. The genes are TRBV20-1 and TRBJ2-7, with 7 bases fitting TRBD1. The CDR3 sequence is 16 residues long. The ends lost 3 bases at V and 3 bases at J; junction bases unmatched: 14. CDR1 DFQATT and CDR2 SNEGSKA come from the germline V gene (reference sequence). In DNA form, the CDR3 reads TGCAGTGCTAGCCCCTCACAGGGACAGCCCCTCTACGAGCAGTACTTC. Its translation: CSASPSQGQPLYEQYF.

CDR3 sequence: CAISPGTANTGELFF. CDR3 DNA: TGTGCCATCAGCCCTGGGACAGCGAACACCGGGGAGCTGTTTTTT. The chain recombines TRBV10-3 with TRBJ2-2; TRBD1 matches at 7 bases. V lost 6 bases, J lost 0 bases, and 4 bases stayed unmatched. CDR3 length equals 15 residues. Germline loops: CDR1 ENHRY, CDR2 SYGVKD.

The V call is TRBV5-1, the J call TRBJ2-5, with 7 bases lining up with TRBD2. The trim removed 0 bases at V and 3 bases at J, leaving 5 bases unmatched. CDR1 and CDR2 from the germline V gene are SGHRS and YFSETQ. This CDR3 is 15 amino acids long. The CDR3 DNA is TGCGCCAGCAGCTTGGGTACGGGGACTAAAGAGACCCAGTACTTC. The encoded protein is CASSLGTGTKETQYF.

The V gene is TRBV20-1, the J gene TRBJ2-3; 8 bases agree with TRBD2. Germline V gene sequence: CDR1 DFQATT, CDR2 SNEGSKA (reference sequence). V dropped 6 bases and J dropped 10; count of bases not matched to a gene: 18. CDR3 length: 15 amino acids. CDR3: CSAVVRREGPDPQYF. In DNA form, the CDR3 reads TGCAGTGCAGTGGTACGCCGGGAGGGCCCCGATCCGCAGTATTTT.

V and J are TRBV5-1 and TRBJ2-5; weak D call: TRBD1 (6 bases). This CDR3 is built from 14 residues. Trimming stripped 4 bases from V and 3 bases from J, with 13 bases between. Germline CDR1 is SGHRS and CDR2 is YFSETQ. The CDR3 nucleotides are TGCGCCAGCAGCCGTGAGGGGGTTGAAGAGACCCAGTACTTC. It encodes CASSREGVEETQYF.

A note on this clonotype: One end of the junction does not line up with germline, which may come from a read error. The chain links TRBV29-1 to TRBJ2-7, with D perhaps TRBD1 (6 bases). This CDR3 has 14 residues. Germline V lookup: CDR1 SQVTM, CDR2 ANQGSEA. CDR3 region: CSVGPQGRSYQQYF. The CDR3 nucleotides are TGCAGCGTTGGACCACAGGGACGCTCCTACCAGCAGTACTTC.

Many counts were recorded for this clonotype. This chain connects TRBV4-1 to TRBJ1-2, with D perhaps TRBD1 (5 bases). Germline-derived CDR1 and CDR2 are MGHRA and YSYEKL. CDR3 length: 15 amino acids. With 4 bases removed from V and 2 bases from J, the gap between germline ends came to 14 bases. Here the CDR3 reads CASSPSDSLNYGYTF. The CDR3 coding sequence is TGCGCCAGCAGCCCTTCAGACAGCCTAAACTATGGCTACACCTTC.

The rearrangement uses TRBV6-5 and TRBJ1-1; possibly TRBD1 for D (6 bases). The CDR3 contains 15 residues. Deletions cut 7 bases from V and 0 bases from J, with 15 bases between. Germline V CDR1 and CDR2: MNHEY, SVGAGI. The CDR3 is CASIGLGTLNTEAFF. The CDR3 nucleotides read TGTGCCAGCATAGGGCTTGGGACATTGAACACTGAAGCTTTCTTT.

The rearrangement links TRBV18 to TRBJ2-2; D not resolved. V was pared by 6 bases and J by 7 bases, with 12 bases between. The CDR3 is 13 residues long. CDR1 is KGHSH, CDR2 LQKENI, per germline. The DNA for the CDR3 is TGTGCCAGCTCGCCTCTTGAACGCGGGGAGCTGTTTTTT. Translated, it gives CASSPLERGELFF.